This T cell receptor beta chain appears in the sequencing data of a study of persistence of HIV-infected CD4 T cells. An overlapping HIV-1 Gag peptide pool stimulated these cells at approximately 1 ug/peptide/mL. CD40L-negative CD69-negative CD45RO-high memory CD4+ T cells were sorted as populations depleted of antigen-responding cells. Inclusion required CMV-positive serology and CD4+ counts above 400 cells/uL. CDR3 length: 14 amino acids. Germline lookup yields CDR1 ENHRY and CDR2 SYGVKD. With 7 bases removed from V and 5 bases from J, the gap between germline ends came to 17 bases. Comment on this clone: The antigen is undetermined.

The libraries were made with immunoSEQ version 4 in survey mode. The assay was immunoSEQ multiplex PCR, and TCRdb's table has in-frame clones only and misses some. The sample has roughly 32,000 clones; 75% to 85% are singletons. The source of this sequence is an adult woman with HIV who was CMV-seropositive. The sample consisted of CD4+ T cells sorted from PBMCs after approximately 19-hour stimulation, taken from a patient who received antiretroviral therapy. V and J are TRBV10-3 and TRBJ1-1; weak D call: TRBD1 (6 bases). The CDR3 region is CAIKTDSRGTEAFF. CDR3 bases: TGTGCCATCAAGACCGACTCCAGGGGAACTGAAGCTTTCTTT.